A selection of T cell receptor beta chains follows, all from one sample in a study of molecular identifiers for immune sequencing clone quantification. MiXCR was run by TCRdb on the PCR reads, yielding one entry per CDR3 protein. The data hold about half a million distinct CDR3 sequences, with around 21% observed a single time. Source material: naive CD8+ T cells from blood, with Jurkat cell RNA spiked in. The receptors originated from a human donor in good health. Some libraries in this study had Jurkat cell RNA spiked in. CDR3s include the opening cysteine and the closing phenylalanine or tryptophan. The D gene is left open where the match is weak. Part of the rows lack a size; the others show once, few, many or a class for expanded clones.

NA	TRBV10-1	TRBJ2-7	TRBD1	TGCGCCAGCAGTGAGTCGTTTGGGACAGGGGAGAACGAGCAGTACTTC	CASSESFGTGENEQYF
NA	TRBV18	TRBJ1-1	NA	TGTGCCAGCTCACCCAAGACAGGTTGGTCGGGCACTGAAGCTTTCTTT	CASSPKTGWSGTEAFF
few	TRBV7-9	TRBJ2-3	NA	TGTGCCAGCAGCTTGAGCTCCGGGGTCGGAGATACGCAGTATTTT	CASSLSSGVGDTQYF
NA	TRBV5-6	TRBJ2-7	TRBD1	TGTGCCAGCAGCTTTGGGGGACAGGGGGCGTACGAGCAGTACTTC	CASSFGGQGAYEQYF
NA	TRBV5-6	TRBJ2-3	NA	TGTGCCAGCAGCTTGGGGAGCGGCCAGGATACGCAGTATTTT	CASSLGSGQDTQYF
NA	TRBV29-1	TRBJ1-2	NA	TGCAGCGTCCTGACACTCCGGCCGGGCTACACCTTC	CSVLTLRPGYTF
NA	TRBV12-3/TRBV12-4	TRBJ1-1	TRBD1	TGTGCCAGCAGTCTAGACAGGGGTAGTTCCATGAACACTGAAGCTTTCTTT	CASSLDRGSSMNTEAFF
NA	TRBV5-1	TRBJ2-5	TRBD2	TGCGCCAGCAGCGGGACGGCCCCGGGACTACAAGAGACCCAGTACTTC	CASSGTAPGLQETQYF
many	TRBV15	TRBJ2-3	NA	TGTGCCACCAGCAGAGATCTGAGGGCGCGAGATACGCAGTATTTT	CATSRDLRARDTQYF
many	TRBV7-6	TRBJ1-5	NA	TGTGCCAGCAGCCTGACGGACGGCCTTAATCAGCCCCAGCATTTT	CASSLTDGLNQPQHF
once	TRBV12-2	TRBJ2-7	NA	TGTGCAAGTCGCCCACACGCTGGGGGTTCCCAGATCTACGAGCAGTACTTC	CASRPHAGGSQIYEQYF
NA	TRBV30	TRBJ1-1	NA	TGTGCCTGGAATGGGGGCTACAAAACTGAAGCTTTCTTT	CAWNGGYKTEAFF
many	TRBV29-1	TRBJ1-2	TRBD1	TGCAGCGTTGAAGAGGGACAGGGGGCTGGCTACACCTTC	CSVEEGQGAGYTF
many	TRBV30	TRBJ2-7	TRBD1	TGTGCCTGGAGTATGGGACAGGGCTACGAGCAGTACTTC	CAWSMGQGYEQYF
NA	TRBV10-3	TRBJ2-2	TRBD1	TGTGCCATCAGTGAGGGACAGGACCTCACCGGGGAGCTGTTTTTT	CAISEGQDLTGELFF
few	TRBV10-3	TRBJ1-3	NA	TGTGCCATCAGGCCCGCAGGGGACGTTGGAAACACCATATATTTT	CAIRPAGDVGNTIYF
many	TRBV7-2	TRBJ2-1	TRBD1	TGTGCCAGCAGCTCACCGATCTTTCGACAGGGAGCTCCGTTCTTC	CASSSPIFRQGAPFF
NA	TRBV9	TRBJ2-1	TRBD2	TGTGCCAGCAGCGTAGGCGGACTAGACAATGAGCAGTTCTTC	CASSVGGLDNEQFF
few	TRBV10-3	TRBJ1-1	NA	TGTGCCATCAGTGAGAGGGTGAACACTGAAGCTTTCTTT	CAISERVNTEAFF
many	TRBV29-1	TRBJ2-2	NA	TGCAGCGCTCCGCTGGGGCGGGAGAACACCGGGGAGCTGTTTTTT	CSAPLGRENTGELFF
NA	TRBV19	TRBJ2-7	NA	TGTGCCAGTAGTATGGGCTACCATTACGAGCAGTACTTC	CASSMGYHYEQYF
NA	TRBV11-2	TRBJ1-1	TRBD1	TGTGCCAGCAGCTTGGACAGGGGCGCAGATGCTCTCTTT	CASSLDRGADALF
NA	TRBV4-1	TRBJ2-7	NA	TGCGCCAGCGGATACGACATGGAGTACGAGCAGTACTTC	CASGYDMEYEQYF
NA	TRBV5-4	TRBJ1-1	TRBD1	TGTGCCAGCCTGCCGGAGGGGGCGAAGATGAACACTGAAGCTTTCTTT	CASLPEGAKMNTEAFF
few	TRBV27	TRBJ2-2	TRBD2	TGTGCCAGCAGCAGACTAGCGGGACTTAACACCGGGGAGCTGTTTTTT	CASSRLAGLNTGELFF
NA	TRBV6-5	TRBJ2-7	NA	TGTGCCAGCAGTTACGGCCAGGGGCTCGAGCAGTACTTC	CASSYGQGLEQYF
many	TRBV7-9	TRBJ2-5	TRBD1	TGTGCCAGCAGCTTAGTGACAGGGGGAAAGGAAGAGACCCAGTACTTC	CASSLVTGGKEETQYF
many	TRBV7-2	TRBJ2-3	NA	TGTGCCAGCAGCTTAGCGGTGGGGGATACGCAGTATTTT	CASSLAVGDTQYF
few	TRBV12-3/TRBV12-4	TRBJ2-1	TRBD2	TGTGCCAGCAGTTTTCTTCTAGCGGGGGGGCAAAATGAGCAGTTCTTC	CASSFLLAGGQNEQFF
few	TRBV3-1	TRBJ1-1	NA	TGTGCCAGCAGCCCCCCCCCCCGGGTCGGGGACACTGAAGCTTTCTTT	CASSPPPRVGDTEAFF
many	TRBV29-1	TRBJ2-3	TRBD1	TGCAGCGTTGAGTACAGGGGGCGTTCAGATACGCAGTATTTT	CSVEYRGRSDTQYF
once	TRBV12-5	TRBJ2-3	TRBD2	TGTGCTAGTGCCTTAAGCGGGGGCAGCACAGATGCGCAGTATTTT	CASALSGGSTDAQYF
once	TRBV7-3	TRBJ2-2	NA	TGTGCCAGCAGCTTAACTTATCGGGCACCGGCCGGGGAGCTGTTTTTT	CASSLTYRAPAGELFF
few	TRBV2	TRBJ1-2	NA	TGTGCCAGCTTTGGGCAAGCCTATGGCTACACCTTC	CASFGQAYGYTF
many	TRBV19	TRBJ2-7	TRBD1	TGTGCCAGTAGACTAACAGGGGGTCCCACCGGGGAGCAGTACTTC	CASRLTGGPTGEQYF
few	TRBV6-5	TRBJ1-2	TRBD1	TGTGCCAGCAGATACTCATTGACAGGGGGGTATGGCTACACCTTC	CASRYSLTGGYGYTF
NA	TRBV7-9	TRBJ2-1	NA	TGTGCCAGCAGCTTAGCAGACGGGCCCACCTACAATGAGCAGTTCTTC	CASSLADGPTYNEQFF
many	TRBV5-6	TRBJ1-4	NA	TGTGCCAGCAGCCTGGCCCCAGGGGCTAATGAAAAACTGTTTTTT	CASSLAPGANEKLFF
NA	TRBV7-2	TRBJ1-2	NA	TGTGCCAGCAGCTTCGCTGTTGGGGCGGCCTATGGCTACACCTTC	CASSFAVGAAYGYTF
few	TRBV30	TRBJ2-1	TRBD2	TGTGCCTGGAGTTTTACTCTAGCGGGATACAATGAGCAGTTCTTC	CAWSFTLAGYNEQFF
many	TRBV27	TRBJ2-7	NA	TGTGCCAGCAGCCTGCGGGGGCTCTACGAGCAGTACTTC	CASSLRGLYEQYF
many	TRBV28	TRBJ2-7	TRBD1	TGTGCCAGCAGTTCAAACAGGGGGCGGGGCGAGCAGTACTTC	CASSSNRGRGEQYF
many	TRBV29-1	TRBJ2-7	NA	TGCAGCGCGGCGGTCGGAGGGGTCGAGCAGTACTTC	CSAAVGGVEQYF
NA	TRBV27	TRBJ2-7	TRBD2	TGTGCCAGCAGTTTTGCGGGAGCAGGGGAGCAGTACTTC	CASSFAGAGEQYF